The clone carrying this TCR beta chain occurred a few times. The antigen remains undetermined. These data belong to a study of blood T cells in healthy people across ages. Study conclusions and caveats: With naive T cell percentage, TCR beta diversity showed a strong correlation.

The use of a sample-barcoded 5' primer and a J-beta primer mix characterized a second PCR of about 6 to 12 cycles. Every cDNA molecule bore a tag from a template-switch adaptor containing 12 random nucleotides. TCRdb ran MiXCR on the 5' RACE reads and lists one entry per CDR3 protein. This sample has about 1,500,000 distinct CDR3 sequences, with 28% found just once. In terms of origin and age, donors were healthy Caucasian individuals from Russia aged about 6 to 90. The sample, about 9.7 milliliters of peripheral blood, was drawn from each donor. What was sequenced was blood. The sequence came from a woman in her thirties in good health.

CDR3 protein: CASRTTGYDYNEQFF. The DNA for the CDR3 is TGTGCCAGCAGAACAACAGGGTATGACTACAATGAGCAGTTCTTC. V and J are TRBV28 and TRBJ2-1; D may be TRBD1 (6 bases). Germline-derived CDR1 and CDR2 are MDHEN and SYDVKM. The length of the CDR3 is 15 residues. With 6 bases removed from V and 3 bases from J, the gap between germline ends came to 15 bases. The variable domain in full, with the rest retrieved from reference TRBV28 and TRBJ2-1, is DVKVTQSSRYLVKRTGEKVFLECVQDMDHENMFWYRQDPGLGLRLIYFSYDVKMKEKGDIPEGYSVSREKKERFSLILESASTNQTSMYLCASRTTGYDYNEQFFGPGTRLTVL.